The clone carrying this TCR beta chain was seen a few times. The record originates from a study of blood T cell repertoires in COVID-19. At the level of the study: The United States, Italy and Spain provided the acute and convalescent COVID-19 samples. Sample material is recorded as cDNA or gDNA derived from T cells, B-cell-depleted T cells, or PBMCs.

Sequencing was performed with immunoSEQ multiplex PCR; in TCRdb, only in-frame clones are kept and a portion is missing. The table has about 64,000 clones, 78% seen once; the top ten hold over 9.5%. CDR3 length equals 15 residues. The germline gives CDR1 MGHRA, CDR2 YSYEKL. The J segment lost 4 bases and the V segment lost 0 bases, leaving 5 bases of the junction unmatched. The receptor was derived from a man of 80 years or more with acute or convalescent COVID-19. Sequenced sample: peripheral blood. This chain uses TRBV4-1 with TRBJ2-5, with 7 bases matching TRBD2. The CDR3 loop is CASSQDGLDGETQYF. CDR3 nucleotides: TGCGCCAGCAGCCAAGATGGACTAGACGGAGAGACCCAGTACTTC.